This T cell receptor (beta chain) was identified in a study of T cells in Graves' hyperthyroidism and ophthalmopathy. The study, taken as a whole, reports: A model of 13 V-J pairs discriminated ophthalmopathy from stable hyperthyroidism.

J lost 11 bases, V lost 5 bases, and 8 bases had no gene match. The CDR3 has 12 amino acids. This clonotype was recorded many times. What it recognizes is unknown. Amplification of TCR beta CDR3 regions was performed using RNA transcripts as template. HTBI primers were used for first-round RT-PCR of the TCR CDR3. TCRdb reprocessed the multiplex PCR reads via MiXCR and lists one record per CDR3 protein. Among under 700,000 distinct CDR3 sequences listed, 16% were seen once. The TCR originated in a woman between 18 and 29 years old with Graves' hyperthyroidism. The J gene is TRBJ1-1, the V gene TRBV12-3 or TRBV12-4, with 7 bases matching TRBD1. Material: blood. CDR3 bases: TGTGCCAGCAGTCCTCGGACAGGCCAGGCTTTCTTT. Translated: CASSPRTGQAFF.